This T cell receptor (beta chain) was observed in a study of CD8 T cells in Susac syndrome. In this sample, this clonotype turned up once. A quantity of about 0.5 to 1 ug RNA underwent reverse transcription using random hexamers. One entry per CDR3 protein results from TCRdb running MiXCR on the immunoSEQ multiplex PCR reads. Of around 100,000 distinct CDR3 sequences in the sample, 95% are singletons; the top ten hold roughly 0.29%. The TCR was taken from a human donor with Susac syndrome. The sample was CD8+ T cells from PBMCs.

The CDR3 region is CSVEDSMRITDTQYF. CDR3 bases: TGCAGCGTTGAAGATTCAATGCGGATCACAGATACGCAGTATTTT. The rearrangement joins TRBV29-1 to TRBJ2-3; no firm D call. Trimming left V 0 bases short and J 2 bases short, with 12 bases between. Looked up from germline, CDR1 is SQVTM and CDR2 is ANQGSEA. There are 15 residues in the CDR3.